The 20 T cell receptor beta chains below come from one sample, sequenced in a study of identical twins. Each CDR3 protein is one row after TCRdb ran MiXCR on the 5' RACE reads. The repertoire has hundreds of thousands of distinct CDR3 sequences, 18% of them found once; the top ten carry roughly 13%. These data also featured in a second study, about T cells expressing NK-cell markers.

Source material: PBMCs. All receptors derive from a woman in her late teens or twenties in good health.

This chain connects TRBV13 to TRBJ2-7; 10 nucleotides match TRBD2. Germline trimming cut 4 bases from V and 3 bases from J; bases unmatched to any gene: 6. CDR1 and CDR2 from the germline V gene are PRHDT and FYEKMQ (reference sequence). The CDR3 has 15 residues. Written as DNA, the CDR3 is TGTGCCAGCAGCTCCGGGACTAGCGCGAACTACGAGCAGTACTTC. Amino acids: CASSSGTSANYEQYF.

This clonotype showed up just a few times. The chain is built from TRBV28 and TRBJ2-7; 8 bases map to TRBD2. The V and J ends lost 5 bases and 5 bases, in that order; junction bases with no gene match: 11. The germline CDR1 and CDR2 sequences are MDHEN and SYDVKM. This CDR3 is 15 amino acids long. CDR3 coding DNA: TGTGCCAGCAGTCCCCCGAGCGGGAGTGGCCACGAGCAGTACTTC. Translated: CASSPPSGSGHEQYF.

The chain carries TRBV12-3 or TRBV12-4 and TRBJ2-2; D gene unclear. The CDR3 extends over 15 amino acids. V lost 3 bases and J lost 2, with 10 bases in between. The CDR3 nucleotides read TGTGCCAGCAGTTTCCCCATTGCAAACACCGGGGAGCTGTTTTTT. It yields the protein CASSFPIANTGELFF.

This clonotype was found a few times. This sequence joins TRBV5-1 and TRBJ1-1; D perhaps matches TRBD1 (5 bases). Germline V lookup: CDR1 SGHRS, CDR2 YFSETQ. This CDR3 spans 14 amino acids. V gave up 4 bases and J gave up 0 bases, with 10 bases separating them. CDR3 nucleotide sequence: TGCGCCAGCAGCGAGTGGGGCATGAACACTGAAGCTTTCTTT. Encoded protein: CASSEWGMNTEAFF.

The V call is TRBV7-9, the J call TRBJ2-3, with 10 nucleotides matching TRBD2. Germline CDR1 is SEHNR and CDR2 is FQNEAQ (reference sequence). V trimming: 5 bases; J trimming: 5 bases; junction bases outside the gene matches: 7. The CDR3 sequence is 15 residues long. The CDR3 loop is CASSPGPSGRDTQYF. The CDR3 DNA is TGTGCCAGCAGCCCCGGGCCTAGCGGGAGAGATACGCAGTATTTT.

This chain joins TRBV2 and TRBJ2-2, with a tentative D call TRBD2 (8 bases). The V and J ends lost 6 bases and 5 bases respectively, with 13 bases between them. The CDR3 has 14 amino acids. Germline loops: CDR1 SNHLY, CDR2 FYNNEI. The CDR3 DNA is TGTGCCAGCAGCGGGAGGGGGCAGACCGGGGAGCTGTTTTTT. It encodes CASSGRGQTGELFF.

This rearrangement joins TRBV20-1 to TRBJ2-3, with 11 bases aligning to TRBD2. V shed 5 bases and J 4 bases; nucleotides not matched to a gene: 5. CDR1 is DFQATT, CDR2 SNEGSKA, per germline (reference sequence). CDR3 size: 14 residues. CDR3 DNA: TGCAGTGCTCGTAGCGGGAGGGTCCCAGATACGCAGTATTTT. This sequence encodes CSARSGRVPDTQYF.

V and J are TRBV12-3 or TRBV12-4 and TRBJ1-2; possibly TRBD1 for D (6 bases). This CDR3 comprises 13 residues. V shed 7 bases and J shed 7 bases, with 16 bases lying between them. The CDR3 loop reads CASNTRGRGGYTF. The CDR3 DNA follows: TGTGCCAGCAATACCCGGGGCAGGGGTGGCTACACCTTC.

V is TRBV11-2 and J is TRBJ2-2, with D perhaps assigned TRBD1 or TRBD2 (6 bases each). The ends were cut back, 6 bases at V and 1 base at J, with 18 bases in the middle. The CDR3 totals 17 residues. Germline V gene lookup returns CDR1 SGHAT and CDR2 FQNNGV. CDR3 coding DNA: TGTGCCAGCAGACACCCGGAGGGACATCTGAACACCGGGGAGCTGTTTTTT. It encodes CASRHPEGHLNTGELFF.

This clonotype was counted at least ten times. V gene TRBV7-9 combines with J gene TRBJ2-5; the D gene is possibly TRBD1 (5 bases). The germline CDR1 and CDR2 sequences are SEHNR and FQNEAQ (reference sequence). This CDR3 has 14 residues. V shed 3 bases and J shed 2 bases, with 10 bases lying between them. The CDR3 loop reads CASSFSSGQETQYF. In nucleotides, the CDR3 is TGTGCCAGCAGCTTTAGTTCAGGGCAAGAGACCCAGTACTTC.

The chain employs TRBV27 and TRBJ2-3; 8 nucleotides agree with TRBD2. V lost 5 bases to trimming and J lost 0 bases; unmatched junction nucleotides: 4. The CDR3 totals 15 residues. CDR1 and CDR2 from the germline V gene are MNHEY and SMNVEV (reference sequence). In DNA, the CDR3 is TGTGCCAGCAGTCACACTAGCGGAAGCACAGATACGCAGTATTTT. It translates to CASSHTSGSTDTQYF.

The chain couples TRBV7-9 to TRBJ2-2; 8 bases agree with TRBD2. V trimming: 8 bases; J trimming: 7 bases; junction bases outside the gene matches: 12. CDR3 length: 15 residues. The germline gives CDR1 SEHNR, CDR2 FQNEAQ (reference sequence). DNA for the CDR3: TGTGCCAGCGCCTCGCGAGCGGGGGAAGACGGGGAGCTGTTTTTT. Protein: CASASRAGEDGELFF.

This clonotype turned up a few times. This sequence joins TRBV20-1 and TRBJ1-1; no clear D gene. With 3 bases removed from V and 1 base from J, the gap between germline ends came to 12 bases. This CDR3 is 14 amino acids long. Per germline, CDR1 DFQATT and CDR2 SNEGSKA (reference sequence). CDR3 loop: CSASSPRRNTEAFF. In DNA form, the CDR3 reads TGCAGTGCTAGTTCCCCGCGGAGGAACACTGAAGCTTTCTTT.

The table lists this clonotype with a few counts. As DNA, the CDR3 is TGTGCCAGCAGCTCCCTTGGGGGGAGGGCTTACAATGAGCAGTTCTTC. Protein sequence: CASSSLGGRAYNEQFF. The chain employs TRBV6-1 and TRBJ2-1; 7 nucleotides align to TRBD2. V trimming: 6 bases; J trimming: 4 bases; junction bases outside the gene matches: 12. Germline V gene data show CDR1 as MNHNS and CDR2 as SASEGT. This CDR3 has 16 amino acids.

V is TRBV9 and J is TRBJ1-1; D is possibly TRBD1 (5 bases). CDR3 size: 15 residues. In germline, CDR1 is SGDLS, CDR2 YYNGEE. V shed 2 bases and J shed 1 base, with 12 bases lying between them. Here the CDR3 DNA reads TGTGCCAGCAGCGTGGCGGGGGTGGGGAACACTGAAGCTTTCTTT. Translation: CASSVAGVGNTEAFF. The full variable domain, rest sourced from reference TRBV9 and TRBJ1-1, is DSGVTQTPKHLITATGQRVTLRCSPRSGDLSVYWYQQSLDQGLQFLIQYYNGEERAKGNILERFSAQQFPDLHSELNLSSLELGDSALYFCASSVAGVGNTEAFFGQGTRLTVV.

This clonotype has more than one count but fewer than ten. CDR3 sequence: CASSPWGGATNQPQHF. CDR3 sequence (DNA): TGTGCCAGCAGCCCCTGGGGGGGGGCGACTAATCAGCCCCAGCATTTT. The rearrangement joins TRBV6-2 or TRBV6-3 to TRBJ1-5; maybe TRBD1 (6 bases). This CDR3 contains 16 residues. The V gene lost 6 bases and the J gene lost 4 bases, with 19 bases spanning the gap. Germline V lookup: CDR1 MNHEY, CDR2 SVGEGT.

This clonotype was picked up a small number of times. V usage is TRBV20-1 and J usage is TRBJ2-1; 8 bases match TRBD2. The CDR3 covers 15 residues. Germline CDR1 DFQATT, CDR2 SNEGSKA (reference sequence). Losses at the gene ends were 6 bases for V and 5 bases for J; bases not matched to a gene: 12. The CDR3 nucleotides are TGCAGTGCGGAAACCGGGGGGGCCGGGGACAATGAGCAGTTCTTC. It is translated as CSAETGGAGDNEQFF.

The chain is built from TRBV7-2 and TRBJ2-5; TRBD2 agrees at 10 bases. The J segment lost 2 bases and the V segment lost 5 bases, leaving 8 bases of the junction unmatched. CDR3 length: 16 amino acids. CDR1 is SGHTA, CDR2 FQGNSA, per germline. The CDR3 coding sequence is TGTGCCAGCAGCCCCCCTCCGGGACTAGCGCAAGAGACCCAGTACTTC. Translated: CASSPPPGLAQETQYF.

The chain combines TRBV7-9 with TRBJ1-2; D ambiguous. This CDR3 contains 13 residues. Per the germline V gene, CDR1 is SEHNR and CDR2 is FQNEAQ (reference sequence). V was shortened by 1 base and J by 6 bases, with 9 bases between the two germline ends. CDR3 coding DNA: TGTGCCAGCAGCTTAGTAGTGGAAGATGGCTACACCTTC. Its translation: CASSLVVEDGYTF.

The chain has TRBV6-5 and TRBJ1-6; D unclear. Trimming took off 6 bases at V and 11 bases at J, with 11 bases between the two ends. This CDR3 contains 12 residues. Germline lookup yields CDR1 MNHEY and CDR2 SVGAGI. The DNA of the CDR3 is TGTGCCAGCAGAACTCTCAGCACACCCCTCCACTTT. It is translated as CASRTLSTPLHF.